These T cell receptor beta chains were read from a single sample in a study of shared T cell receptors in the human thymus. Assay: immunoSEQ multiplex PCR; the TCRdb copy retains only in-frame clones and omits some. The data show around 730,000 clones, approximately 85% seen once. This sample also appeared in a second study, on human thymus T cells.

Sequencing was carried out using thymocytes. These receptors were obtained from a girl in the first two years of life with a congenital heart defect. Both conserved end residues are part of each CDR3. D genes are given only for firm matches. Not every row has a clone size; where given, it reads once, few, many or a size class.

-	-	TRBJ2-2	TRBV21-1	TGTGCCAGCAGCCCCCCAGGGACGAACACCGGGGAGCTGTTTTTT	CASSPPGTNTGELFF
-	TRBD1	TRBJ1-1	TRBV14	TGTGCCAGCAGCCAAGACAGGGGGCTCTTCAGGGCTTTCTTT	CASSQDRGLFRAFF
-	-	TRBJ1-2	TRBV9	TGTGCCAGCAGCTTGTCCCATAGGGCGGGATCTGGCTACACCTTC	CASSLSHRAGSGYTF
once	TRBD2	TRBJ2-1	TRBV5-4	TGTGCCAGCAGTATACTAGCGGGGGGGGCTGAATACAATGAGCAGTTCTTC	CASSILAGGAEYNEQFF
-	TRBD1	TRBJ1-1	TRBV2	TGTGCCAGCAGTGTCCCGGGACAGGGGCCCCCCCTGAGCACTGAAGCTTTCTTT	CASSVPGQGPPLSTEAFF
-	-	TRBJ2-7	TRBV6-5	TGTGCCAGCGGGACTCCCCGCTCCTACGAGCAGTACTTC	CASGTPRSYEQYF
-	TRBD1	TRBJ1-1	TRBV15	TGTGCCACCAGCGCCGGGACAGGGGGCAATATCGGGAACACTGAAGCTTTCTTT	CATSAGTGGNIGNTEAFF
-	-	TRBJ1-2	TRBV5-1	TGCGCCAGCAGCCCCAGGGAACTGTTTGGCTACACCTTC	CASSPRELFGYTF
-	-	TRBJ2-5	TRBV6-4	TGTGCCAGCAGTGACAGGGACAAGGCACAAGAGACCCAGTACTTC	CASSDRDKAQETQYF
once	-	TRBJ2-1	TRBV25-1	TGTGCCAGCAGTGCTCGGGTTAGCTCCTACAATGAGCAGTTCTTC	CASSARVSSYNEQFF
-	TRBD1	TRBJ1-2	TRBV5-6	TGTGCCAGCGGAAGAGGGACAGAAACATATGGCTACACCTTC	CASGRGTETYGYTF
once	-	TRBJ2-5	TRBV4-1	TGCGCCAGCAGCCAAGAAGCGCGGGAGACCCAGTACTTC	CASSQEARETQYF
-	-	TRBJ2-7	TRBV4-3	TGCGCCAGCAGCCCATTCGTCAGGACACGCGTCGGGTACGAGCAGTACTTC	CASSPFVRTRVGYEQYF
-	TRBD1	TRBJ1-1	TRBV18	TGTGCCAGCTCGGGACAGACGAACACTGAAGCTTTCTTT	CASSGQTNTEAFF
-	TRBD2	TRBJ2-1	TRBV5-5	TGTGCCAGCAGCCTCCTAGCGGGGGGTCAGTTCTTC	CASSLLAGGQFF
-	-	TRBJ2-7	TRBV6-5	TGTGCCAGCGGAGGGGACTACGAGCAGTACTTC	CASGGDYEQYF
-	-	TRBJ2-1	TRBV11-2	TGTGCCAGCAGCTCAAGCTCGGCCTTTGGGACTTCCTACAATGAGCAGTTCTTC	CASSSSSAFGTSYNEQFF
-	-	TRBJ1-4	TRBV13	TGTGCCAGCAGCTTTTCTACGCTTGAAAAACTGTTTTTT	CASSFSTLEKLFF
-	-	TRBJ1-2	TRBV14	TGTGCCAGCACCACCGGGAGGGGTTGTGGCTACACCTTC	CASTTGRGCGYTF
-	-	TRBJ1-2	TRBV27	TGTGCCAGCAGTTTATTGGGCAGGTCGAGTGGCTACACCTTC	CASSLLGRSSGYTF
-	-	TRBJ2-1	TRBV12-5	TGTGCTAGTGGTCCACAAATACGGGACTCCTACAATGAGCAGTTCTTC	CASGPQIRDSYNEQFF
once	-	TRBJ1-2	TRBV7-9	TGTGCCAGCAGCTTGGGCTTTGCTAACTATGGCTACACCTTC	CASSLGFANYGYTF
-	TRBD1	TRBJ1-5	TRBV4-3	TGCGCCAGCAGCCAGACGACAGGGGCTGGAAATCAGCCCCAGCATTTT	CASSQTTGAGNQPQHF
-	TRBD1	TRBJ1-4	TRBV6-1	TGTGCCAGCAGTGAAGCGGAGGGACAGGGGTTGAGGGGCAATGAAAAACTGTTTTTT	CASSEAEGQGLRGNEKLFF
-	-	TRBJ2-7	TRBV21-1	TGTGCCAGCAGCCCATCCTTCCCGGGACAGCACCTAAACTCCTACGAGCAGTACTTC	CASSPSFPGQHLNSYEQYF
once	TRBD1	TRBJ1-2	TRBV4-1	TGCGCCAGCAGGCGGACAGGGCGGGTGGCTAACTATGGCTACACCTTC	CASRRTGRVANYGYTF
-	TRBD1	TRBJ1-4	TRBV11-2	TGTGCCAGCAGCCGGACAGGGCCTTGGGAGGAAAAACTGTTTTTT	CASSRTGPWEEKLFF
-	TRBD2	TRBJ2-4	TRBV4-3	TGCGCCAGCAGCCAAGGGGTCCACGGGAGGAACATTCAGTACTTC	CASSQGVHGRNIQYF
-	TRBD1	TRBJ1-2	TRBV6-6	TGTGCCAGCAGGATAGACCCTGACAGGGGCTATGGCTACACCTTC	CASRIDPDRGYGYTF
-	TRBD2	TRBJ2-1	TRBV4-3	TGCGCCAGCAGCCAATACGGAGGTCTATCGGCTAGCGGGGGCCTTTACAATGAGCAGTTCTTC	CASSQYGGLSASGGLYNEQFF
once	-	TRBJ1-1	TRBV19	TGTGCCAGTAGTATAGACAGAAACCCTCTACCAAAACAGGGGAACACTGAAGCTTTCTTT	CASSIDRNPLPKQGNTEAFF
-	-	TRBJ2-5	TRBV7-3	TGTGCCAGCAGCTTAACGGCACAAGAGACCCAGTACTTC	CASSLTAQETQYF
-	-	TRBJ1-1	TRBV5-4	TGTGCCAGCAGCTTGGATCGGGGGTCGGAAGCTTTCTTT	CASSLDRGSEAFF
-	-	TRBJ1-6	TRBV6-5	TGTGCCAGCAGTACCGGACAGAGAAATTCACCCCTCCACTTT	CASSTGQRNSPLHF
once	-	TRBJ1-3	TRBV5-1	TGCGCCAGCAGCTTGTACAGTTCGGGGAACTCTGGAAACACCATATATTTT	CASSLYSSGNSGNTIYF
-	-	TRBJ1-3	TRBV7-7	TGTGCCAGCAGCCTAACAGGGATGACTGGAAACACCATATATTTT	CASSLTGMTGNTIYF
-	TRBD1	TRBJ1-2	TRBV27	TGTGCCAGCAGGGTGACAGGGGGCTACGATGGCTACACCTTC	CASRVTGGYDGYTF
-	TRBD1	TRBJ1-5	TRBV7-9	TGTGCCAGCAGCCGTACCGGCGGACAGGGCGGCAATCAGCCCCAGCATTTT	CASSRTGGQGGNQPQHF
-	TRBD1	TRBJ1-4	TRBV6-1	TGTGCCAGCAGTCTGGACAGGAAAAATGAAAAACTGTTTTTT	CASSLDRKNEKLFF
-	TRBD2	TRBJ2-7	TRBV27	TGTGCCAGCAGTACCAATGGGAGACTAGCGGGGGGGCGGGAGCAGTACTTC	CASSTNGRLAGGREQYF
few	-	TRBJ1-1	TRBV9	TGTGCCAGCAGCGGCGGAAGGGGGAAGACTGAAGCTTTCTTT	CASSGGRGKTEAFF
-	TRBD1	TRBJ2-7	TRBV7-3	TGTGCCAGCAGCTTGTCAGGGGGCCCCTACGAGCAGTACTTC	CASSLSGGPYEQYF
-	-	TRBJ2-7	TRBV5-6	TGTGCCAGCAGCCCCCAGGGGGTGGGGGGCGACCTTGTAGCCTACGAGCAGTACTTC	CASSPQGVGGDLVAYEQYF
-	TRBD2	TRBJ2-6	TRBV19	TGTGCCAGTAGTCTCGCGGCTAGCGGGGACAGCTCTGGGGCCAACGTCCTGACTTTC	CASSLAASGDSSGANVLTF
-	TRBD1	TRBJ1-1	TRBV6-1	TGTGCCAGCAGGGGGGACAGGGAGGTCACTGAAGCTTTCTTT	CASRGDREVTEAFF
-	TRBD1	TRBJ2-7	TRBV4-3	TGCGCCAGCAGCCAAGGTCGGACAGGTCTCTACGAGCAGTACTTC	CASSQGRTGLYEQYF
once	TRBD1	TRBJ1-1	TRBV10-1	TGCGCCAGCAGTGCAACAGGGGGGAATACTGAAGCTTTCTTT	CASSATGGNTEAFF
-	TRBD1	TRBJ2-7	TRBV27	TGTGCCAGCAGTTTGTCCGGGACAGGGGCTTTCGACGAGCAGTACTTC	CASSLSGTGAFDEQYF
-	TRBD2	TRBJ2-2	TRBV5-1	TGCGCCAGCAGCTCATGGACTAGCGGGGGGGACACGAACACCGGGGAGCTGTTTTTT	CASSSWTSGGDTNTGELFF
-	-	TRBJ1-1	TRBV18	TGTGCCAGCTCATTGGCAGGGGAACACACTGAAGCTTTCTTT	CASSLAGEHTEAFF